A single sample is the source of the 22 T cell receptor beta chains below, sequenced in a study of shared clonotypes between healthy human individuals. Some clones are missing from TCRdb's copy, which holds only in-frame ones; the method was immunoSEQ multiplex PCR. The sample shows approximately 2,000,000 clones, just over 90% of them seen only once. Naivety among CD8 cells was defined by CD45RO negativity and positive CCR7 selection, thereby excluding terminally differentiated effector memory CD45RA+ cells. The sequencing input was naive CD8+ T cells from PBMCs. Source of these receptors: a man aged 18 to 30 in good health. Some clones in this sample may be carry-over from other donors' samples.

V usage is TRBV6-6 and J usage is TRBJ2-3; D gene ambiguous. CDR1 and CDR2 from the germline V gene are MNHNY and SVGAGI (reference sequence). The CDR3 runs to 11 residues. V was pared by 6 bases and J by 3 bases, with 4 bases between. The chain's CDR3 is CASRRTDTQYF. For the CDR3, the DNA is TGTGCCAGCAGAAGGACAGATACGCAGTATTTT.

J is TRBJ2-7 and V is TRBV5-8, with D hard to call. Trimming took off 4 bases at V and 1 base at J, with 12 bases between the two ends. Looked up from germline, CDR1 is SGHTS and CDR2 is YDEGEE. CDR3 size: 14 residues. CDR3: CASSKDPTSYEQYF. The CDR3 coding sequence is TGTGCCAGCAGCAAGGATCCCACTTCCTACGAGCAGTACTTC. Combining the CDR3 with reference TRBV5-8 and TRBJ2-7 gives the whole variable domain EAGVTQSPTHLIKTRGQQATLRCSPISGHTSVYWYQQALGLGLQFLLWYDEGEERNRGNFPPRFSGRQFPNYSSELNVNALELEDSALYLCASSKDPTSYEQYFGPGTRLTVT.

The chain is built from TRBV19 and TRBJ2-2; 10 nucleotides agree with TRBD2. V lost 6 bases to trimming and J lost 0 bases; unmatched junction nucleotides: 10. There are 18 residues in the CDR3. Germline V lookup: CDR1 LNHDA, CDR2 SQIVND (reference sequence). The DNA of the CDR3 is TGTGCCAGTAGCCTAACCTGGACTAGCGGAACGAACACCGGGGAGCTGTTTTTT. This translates into CASSLTWTSGTNTGELFF.

The chain joins TRBV6-1 to TRBJ2-1; TRBD2 matches 10 bases. From germline, CDR1 is MNHNS and CDR2 SASEGT. The CDR3 totals 15 residues. V lost 1 base to trimming and J lost 8 bases; unmatched junction nucleotides: 5. The DNA of the CDR3 is TGTGCCAGCAGTGAAGGTTTAACTAGCGGGGATGAGCAGTTCTTC. This gives the protein CASSEGLTSGDEQFF.

J is TRBJ1-3 and V is TRBV4-1, with 10 positions matching TRBD1. CDR3 length equals 17 residues. The V and J ends lost 3 bases and 0 bases, in that order; junction bases with no gene match: 5. The germline CDR1 and CDR2 sequences are MGHRA and YSYEKL. CDR3 sequence (DNA): TGCGCCAGCAGCCAGGGGACAGGGGCGATCTCTGGAAACACCATATATTTT. Amino acids: CASSQGTGAISGNTIYF.

The chain combines TRBV7-9 with TRBJ2-2; 8 bases match TRBD1. V lost 4 bases and J lost 0; bases outside the gene matches: 7. Per the germline V gene, CDR1 is SEHNR and CDR2 is FQNEAQ (reference sequence). The CDR3 extends over 17 amino acids. CDR3 in amino acids: CASSSGTGGSNTGELFF. DNA for the CDR3: TGTGCCAGCAGCTCGGGAACAGGGGGATCGAACACCGGGGAGCTGTTTTTT.

This clone was detected only once. The chain employs TRBV7-9 and TRBJ2-2; 8 bases line up with TRBD2. The germline gives CDR1 SEHNR, CDR2 FQNEAQ (reference sequence). Unmatched junction bases numbered 16, after V lost 4 bases and J lost 6 bases. The CDR3 is 18 amino acids. The CDR3, as DNA: TGTGCCAGCAGCTCACGGGGGGAGCGGGAGCGTGGTGCCGGGGAGCTGTTTTTT. Translating it yields CASSSRGERERGAGELFF.

V gene TRBV4-2 combines with J gene TRBJ2-1; 11 positions match TRBD2. Germline trimming cut 2 bases from V and 8 bases from J; bases unmatched to any gene: 5. CDR1 LGHNA and CDR2 YNFKEQ come from the germline V gene. The CDR3 length is 15 residues. This chain's CDR3 is CASSQRLAGLDEQFF. The CDR3 DNA sequence: TGTGCCAGCAGCCAAAGACTAGCGGGATTAGATGAGCAGTTCTTC.

J is TRBJ2-1 and V is TRBV6-5; TRBD1 matches at 9 bases. Germline CDR1 reads MNHEY; CDR2 reads SVGAGI. Trimming cost V 5 bases and J 4 bases; bases outside gene matches: 3. This CDR3 spans 14 amino acids. The CDR3: CASSTGGSYNEQFF. The DNA for the CDR3 is TGTGCCAGCAGTACAGGGGGCAGTTACAATGAGCAGTTCTTC.

This rearrangement joins TRBV4-1 to TRBJ2-2, with TRBD2 identical over 10 bases. The CDR3 is 16 residues long. The V segment lost 4 bases and the J segment 3 bases; nucleotides outside the gene matches: 5. CDR1 and CDR2 from the germline V gene are MGHRA and YSYEKL. The CDR3 DNA reads TGCGCCAGCAGCCTATTCACTAGCGGGGACACCGGGGAGCTGTTTTTT. Encoded protein: CASSLFTSGDTGELFF.

The rearrangement links TRBV5-1 to TRBJ1-3, with no clear D. From germline, CDR1 is SGHRS and CDR2 YFSETQ. This CDR3 has 15 residues. Trimming took 0 bases from V and 3 from J, leaving 10 bases between them. CDR3: CASSLADRLGNTIYF. DNA for the CDR3: TGCGCCAGCAGCTTGGCGGACCGTCTTGGAAACACCATATATTTT.

The gene calls are TRBV4-1 and TRBJ2-1; possibly TRBD2 for D (6 bases). Between the trimmed V and J ends, which lost 0 bases and 3 bases, there was a span of 12 bases. The germline V gene encodes CDR1 MGHRA and CDR2 YSYEKL. There are 16 residues in the CDR3. The CDR3 DNA follows: TGCGCCAGCAGCCAAGATCTCCGGGGGTACTACAATGAGCAGTTCTTC. Translated: CASSQDLRGYYNEQFF.

V usage is TRBV19 and J usage is TRBJ2-1, with 8 bases fitting TRBD2. CDR3 length equals 14 residues. The V segment lost 3 bases and the J segment 8 bases; nucleotides outside the gene matches: 6. Germline CDR1 is LNHDA and CDR2 is SQIVND (reference sequence). The CDR3 DNA sequence: TGTGCCAGTAGTATCCAAGGACTAGCAGATGAGCAGTTCTTC. It codes for CASSIQGLADEQFF.

With respect to this clone: This CDR3 is also generated by other DNA sequences in the sample. The CDR3, as DNA: TGTGCCAGCAGTTTAATGGGGACAGGTCACGAGCAGTACTTC. Protein sequence: CASSLMGTGHEQYF. The rearrangement joins TRBV27 to TRBJ2-7; 8 bases map to TRBD1. The CDR3 consists of 14 residues. The V and J ends lost 2 bases and 5 bases, in that order; junction bases with no gene match: 5. Per germline, CDR1 MNHEY and CDR2 SMNVEV (reference sequence).

About this clone: Distinct nucleotide sequences in the sample also encode this CDR3. The V gene is TRBV27, the J gene TRBJ2-7, with 8 bases identical to TRBD2. J gave up 1 base and V 6 bases, and 2 bases lay outside the gene matches. The germline V gene encodes CDR1 MNHEY and CDR2 SMNVEV (reference sequence). The CDR3 is made up of 13 amino acids. This CDR3 reads CASSLAGSYEQYF. For the CDR3, the DNA is TGTGCCAGCAGCCTAGCGGGTTCCTACGAGCAGTACTTC.

This chain uses TRBV6-6 with TRBJ2-7; unclear D gene. The germline V gene encodes CDR1 MNHNY and CDR2 SVGAGI (reference sequence). V lost 2 bases and J 5 bases, leaving 19 bases between the germline ends. This CDR3 is built from 16 residues. CDR3 sequence reads: CASSYVASSNGNEQYF. The DNA for the CDR3 is TGTGCCAGCAGTTACGTGGCTTCGTCTAATGGCAACGAGCAGTACTTC.

The genes are TRBV2 and TRBJ2-7; weak D call: TRBD1 (6 bases). Germline-derived CDR1 and CDR2 are SNHLY and FYNNEI. Trimming took off 9 bases at V and 5 bases at J, with 23 bases between the two ends. CDR3 length: 15 residues. CDR3 in amino acids: CASQPNRDTFHEQYF. CDR3 sequence (DNA): TGTGCCAGTCAACCAAACCGGGACACATTCCACGAGCAGTACTTC.

The gene calls are TRBV7-9 and TRBJ2-3; D unresolved. Germline V gene lookup returns CDR1 SEHNR and CDR2 FQNEAQ (reference sequence). Trimming took 6 bases from V and 5 from J, leaving 6 bases between them. The CDR3 extends over 11 amino acids. In nucleotides, the CDR3 is TGTGCCAGCAGGATCAGAGATACGCAGTATTTT. It encodes CASRIRDTQYF. The whole variable domain, remainder taken from reference TRBV7-9 and TRBJ2-3, is DTGVSQNPRHKITKRGQNVTFRCDPISEHNRLYWYRQTLGQGPEFLTYFQNEAQLEKSRLLSDRFSAERPKGSFSTLEIQRTEQGDSAMYLCASRIRDTQYFGPGTRLTVL.

The chain is built from TRBV29-1 and TRBJ1-2; TRBD1 agrees at 7 bases. The germline gives CDR1 SQVTM, CDR2 ANQGSEA. Germline trimming cut 4 bases from V and 8 bases from J; bases unmatched to any gene: 7. The CDR3 totals 12 residues. The CDR3 DNA reads as TGCAGCGTTGGGGACAGAGGGCCGGGCTACACCTTC. Translated, it gives CSVGDRGPGYTF.

The sample holds one count of this clone. J is TRBJ1-4 and V is TRBV5-6, with 8 bases aligning to TRBD1. This CDR3 region has 19 residues. The trim removed 1 base at V and 0 bases at J, leaving 11 bases unmatched. Germline values: CDR1 SGHDT, CDR2 YYEEEE. The CDR3 DNA reads TGTGCCAGCAGCTTGTCCACGACAGGGGTCCTTGCAACTAATGAAAAACTGTTTTTT. Translating gives CASSLSTTGVLATNEKLFF. The full variable domain, in which reference TRBV5-6 and TRBJ1-4 provide the parts outside the CDR3, is DAGVTQSPTHLIKTRGQQVTLRCSPKSGHDTVSWYQQALGQGPQFIFQYYEEEERQRGNFPDRFSGHQFPNYSSELNVNALLLGDSALYLCASSLSTTGVLATNEKLFFGSGTQLSVL.

This rearrangement joins TRBV28 to TRBJ2-3, with 7 nucleotides matching TRBD1. Germline V gene sequence: CDR1 MDHEN, CDR2 SYDVKM. The ends lost 3 bases at V and 2 bases at J; junction bases unmatched: 11. This CDR3 has 17 amino acids. DNA of the CDR3: TGTGCCAGCAGTTTTCCCCTCGGACAGGAATACACAGATACGCAGTATTTT. Translating gives CASSFPLGQEYTDTQYF.

In its sample, this clone was seen a few times. The rearrangement joins TRBV19 to TRBJ2-2; D tentatively reads TRBD1 or TRBD2 (5 bases each). Between the trimmed V and J ends, which lost 3 bases and 6 bases, there was a span of 8 bases. The CDR3 sequence is 13 residues long. The V gene's germline CDR1 is LNHDA and CDR2 SQIVND (reference sequence). CDR3 protein: CASSMWDPGELFF. The CDR3 nucleotides are TGTGCCAGTAGTATGTGGGACCCCGGGGAGCTGTTTTTT.